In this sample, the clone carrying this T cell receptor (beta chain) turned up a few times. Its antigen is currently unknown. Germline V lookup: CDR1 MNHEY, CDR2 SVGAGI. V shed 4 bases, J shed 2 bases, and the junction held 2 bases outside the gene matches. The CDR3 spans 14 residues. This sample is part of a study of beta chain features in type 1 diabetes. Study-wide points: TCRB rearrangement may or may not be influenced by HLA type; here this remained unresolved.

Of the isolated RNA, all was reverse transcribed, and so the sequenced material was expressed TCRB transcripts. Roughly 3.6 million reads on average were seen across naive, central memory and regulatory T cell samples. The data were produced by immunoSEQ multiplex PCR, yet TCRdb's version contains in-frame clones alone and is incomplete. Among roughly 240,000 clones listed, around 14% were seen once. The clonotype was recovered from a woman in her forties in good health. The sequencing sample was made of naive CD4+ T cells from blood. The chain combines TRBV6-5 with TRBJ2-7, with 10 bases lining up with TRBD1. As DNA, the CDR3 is TGTGCCAGCAGTTTGGGGACAGGGGCCTACGAGCAGTACTTC. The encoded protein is CASSLGTGAYEQYF.